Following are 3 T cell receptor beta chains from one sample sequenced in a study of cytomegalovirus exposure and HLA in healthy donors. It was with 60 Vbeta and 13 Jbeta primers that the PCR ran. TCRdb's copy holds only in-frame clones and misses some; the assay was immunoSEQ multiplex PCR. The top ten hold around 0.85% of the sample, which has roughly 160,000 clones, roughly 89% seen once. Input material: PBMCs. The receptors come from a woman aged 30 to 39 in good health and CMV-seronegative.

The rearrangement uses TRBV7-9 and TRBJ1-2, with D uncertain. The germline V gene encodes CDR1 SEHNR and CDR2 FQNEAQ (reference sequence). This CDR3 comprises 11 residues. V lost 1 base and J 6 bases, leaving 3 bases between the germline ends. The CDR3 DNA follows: TGTGCCAGCAGCTTAGGAGATGGCTACACCTTC. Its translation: CASSLGDGYTF.

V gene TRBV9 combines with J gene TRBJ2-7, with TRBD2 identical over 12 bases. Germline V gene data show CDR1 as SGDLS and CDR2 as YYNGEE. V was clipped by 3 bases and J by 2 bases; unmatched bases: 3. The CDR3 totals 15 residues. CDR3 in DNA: TGTGCCAGCAGCGCTAGCGGGAGGGCCGCCTACGAGCAGTACTTC. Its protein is CASSASGRAAYEQYF.

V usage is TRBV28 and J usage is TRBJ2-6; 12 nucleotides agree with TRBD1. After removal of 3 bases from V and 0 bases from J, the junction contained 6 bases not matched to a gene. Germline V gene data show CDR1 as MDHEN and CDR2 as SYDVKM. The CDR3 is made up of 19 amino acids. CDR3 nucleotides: TGTGCCAGCAGTTTTGCTGGGACAGGGGGCTCCTCTGGGGCCAACGTCCTGACTTTC. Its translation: CASSFAGTGGSSGANVLTF.